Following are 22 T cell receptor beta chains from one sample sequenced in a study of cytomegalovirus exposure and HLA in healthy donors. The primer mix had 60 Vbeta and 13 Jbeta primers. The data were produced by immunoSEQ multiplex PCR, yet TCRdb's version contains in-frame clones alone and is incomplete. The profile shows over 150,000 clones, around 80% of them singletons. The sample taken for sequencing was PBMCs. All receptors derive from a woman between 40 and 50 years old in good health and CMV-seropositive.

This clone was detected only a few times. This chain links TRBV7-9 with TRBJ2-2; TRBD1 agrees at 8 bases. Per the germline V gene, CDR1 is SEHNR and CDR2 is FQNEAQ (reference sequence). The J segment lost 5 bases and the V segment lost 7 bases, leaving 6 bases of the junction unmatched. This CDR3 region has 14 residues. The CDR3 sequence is CASNGQGWTGELFF. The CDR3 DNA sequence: TGTGCCAGCAACGGACAGGGTTGGACCGGGGAGCTGTTTTTT.

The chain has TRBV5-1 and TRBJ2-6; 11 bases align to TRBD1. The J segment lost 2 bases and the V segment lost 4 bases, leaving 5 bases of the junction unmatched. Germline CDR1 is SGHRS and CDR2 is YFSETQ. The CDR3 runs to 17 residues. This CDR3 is CASSARGQGAGANVLTF. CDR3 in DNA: TGCGCCAGCAGCGCGCGGGGACAGGGGGCTGGGGCCAACGTCCTGACTTTC.

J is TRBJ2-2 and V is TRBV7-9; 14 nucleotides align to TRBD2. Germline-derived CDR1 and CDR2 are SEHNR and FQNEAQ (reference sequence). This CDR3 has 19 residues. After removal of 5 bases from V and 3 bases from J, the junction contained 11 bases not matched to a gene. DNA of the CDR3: TGTGCCAGCAGCACTGGACAGGGGACTAGCGGGGGCTACACCGGGGAGCTGTTTTTT. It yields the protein CASSTGQGTSGGYTGELFF.

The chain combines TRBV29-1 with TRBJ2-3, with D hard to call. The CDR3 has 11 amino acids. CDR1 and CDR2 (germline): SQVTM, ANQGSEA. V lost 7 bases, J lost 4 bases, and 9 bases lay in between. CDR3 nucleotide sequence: TGCAGCGGGAGTTTCTCAGATACGCAGTATTTT. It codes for CSGSFSDTQYF.

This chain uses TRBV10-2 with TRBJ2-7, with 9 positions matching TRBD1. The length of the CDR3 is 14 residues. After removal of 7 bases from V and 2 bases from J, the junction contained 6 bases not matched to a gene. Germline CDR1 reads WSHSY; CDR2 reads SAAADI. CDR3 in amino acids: CASTGGTGTYEQYF. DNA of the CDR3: TGCGCCAGCACCGGAGGGACAGGGACCTACGAGCAGTACTTC.

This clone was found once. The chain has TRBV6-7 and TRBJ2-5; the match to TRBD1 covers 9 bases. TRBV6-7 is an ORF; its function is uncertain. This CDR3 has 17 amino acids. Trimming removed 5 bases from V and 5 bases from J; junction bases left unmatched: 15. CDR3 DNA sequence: TGTGCCAGCAGTCTACCCCCCCCGGGACAGGGTTCGGAGACCCAGTACTTC. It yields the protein CASSLPPPGQGSETQYF.

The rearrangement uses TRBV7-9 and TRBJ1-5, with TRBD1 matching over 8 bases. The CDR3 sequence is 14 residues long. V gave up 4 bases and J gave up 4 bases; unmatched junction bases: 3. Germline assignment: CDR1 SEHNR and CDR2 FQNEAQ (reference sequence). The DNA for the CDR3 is TGTGCCAGCAGCTCGGACAGGGAGAATCAGCCCCAGCATTTT. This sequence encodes CASSSDRENQPQHF.

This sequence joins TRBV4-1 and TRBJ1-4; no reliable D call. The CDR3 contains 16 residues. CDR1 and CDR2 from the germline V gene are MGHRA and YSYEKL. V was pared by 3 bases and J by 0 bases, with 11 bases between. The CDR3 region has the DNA TGCGCCAGCAGCCAGGTCGGGGTTGCAACTAATGAAAAACTGTTTTTT. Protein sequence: CASSQVGVATNEKLFF.

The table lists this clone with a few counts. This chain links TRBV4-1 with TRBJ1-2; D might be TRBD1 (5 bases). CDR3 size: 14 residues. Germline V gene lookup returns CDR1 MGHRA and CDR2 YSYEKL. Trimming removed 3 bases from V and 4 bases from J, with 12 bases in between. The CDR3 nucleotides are TGCGCCAGCAGCCAGGGAGGAGGGGTCTATGGCTACACCTTC. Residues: CASSQGGGVYGYTF.

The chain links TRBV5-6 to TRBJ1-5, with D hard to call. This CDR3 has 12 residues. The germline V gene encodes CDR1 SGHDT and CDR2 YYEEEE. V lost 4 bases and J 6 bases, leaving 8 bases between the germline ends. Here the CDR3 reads CASSRGSQPQHF. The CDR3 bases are TGTGCCAGCAGCCGGGGTAGTCAGCCCCAGCATTTT.

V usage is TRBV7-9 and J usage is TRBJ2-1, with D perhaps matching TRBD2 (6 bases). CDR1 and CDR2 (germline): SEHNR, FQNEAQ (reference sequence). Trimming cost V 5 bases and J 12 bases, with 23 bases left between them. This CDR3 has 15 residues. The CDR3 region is CASSPSGGMGVSQFF. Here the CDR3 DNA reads TGTGCCAGCAGCCCTTCGGGCGGGATGGGTGTGTCGCAGTTCTTC.

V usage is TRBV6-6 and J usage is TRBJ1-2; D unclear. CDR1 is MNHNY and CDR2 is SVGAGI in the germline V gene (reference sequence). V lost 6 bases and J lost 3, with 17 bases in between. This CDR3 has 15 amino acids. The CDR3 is CASSLEDFLDYGYTF. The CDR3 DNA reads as TGTGCCAGCAGCTTGGAGGACTTTCTGGACTATGGCTACACCTTC.

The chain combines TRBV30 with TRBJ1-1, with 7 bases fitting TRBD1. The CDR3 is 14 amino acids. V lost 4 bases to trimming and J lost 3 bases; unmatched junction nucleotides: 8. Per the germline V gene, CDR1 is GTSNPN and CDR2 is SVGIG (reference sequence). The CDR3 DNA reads TGTGCCTGGAACCTAGACAGGGTTGACACTGAAGCTTTCTTT. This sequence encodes CAWNLDRVDTEAFF.

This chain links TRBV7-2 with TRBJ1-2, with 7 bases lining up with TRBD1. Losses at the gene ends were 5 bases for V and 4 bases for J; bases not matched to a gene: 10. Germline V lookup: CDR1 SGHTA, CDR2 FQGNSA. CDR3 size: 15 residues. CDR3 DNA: TGTGCCAGCAGCCCACGACAGGGTTCGGGCTATGGCTACACCTTC. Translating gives CASSPRQGSGYGYTF. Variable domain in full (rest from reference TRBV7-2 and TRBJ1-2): GAGVSQSPSNKVTEKGKDVELRCDPISGHTALYWYRQSLGQGLEFLIYFQGNSAPDKSGLPSDRFSAERTGGSVSTLTIQRTQQEDSAVYLCASSPRQGSGYGYTFGSGTRLTVV.

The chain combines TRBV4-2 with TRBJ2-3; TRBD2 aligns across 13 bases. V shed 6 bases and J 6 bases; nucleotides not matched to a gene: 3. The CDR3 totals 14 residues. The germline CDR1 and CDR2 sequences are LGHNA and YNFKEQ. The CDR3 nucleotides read TGTGCCAGCAGTGAACTAGCGGGAGGGGATACGCAGTATTTT. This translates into CASSELAGGDTQYF.

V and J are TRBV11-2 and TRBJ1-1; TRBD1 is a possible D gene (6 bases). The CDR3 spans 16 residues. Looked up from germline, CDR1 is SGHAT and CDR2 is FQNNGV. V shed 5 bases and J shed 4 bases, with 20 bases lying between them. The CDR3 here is CASSPGGQARSTEAFF. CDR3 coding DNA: TGTGCCAGCAGCCCGGGGGGGCAGGCACGGTCCACTGAAGCTTTCTTT.

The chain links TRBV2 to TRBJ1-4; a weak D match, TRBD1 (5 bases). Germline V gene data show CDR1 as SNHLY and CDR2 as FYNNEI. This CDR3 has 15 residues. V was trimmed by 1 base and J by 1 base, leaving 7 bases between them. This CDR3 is CASSEVGGTNEKLFF. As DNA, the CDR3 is TGTGCCAGCAGTGAAGTCGGGGGAACTAATGAAAAACTGTTTTTT.

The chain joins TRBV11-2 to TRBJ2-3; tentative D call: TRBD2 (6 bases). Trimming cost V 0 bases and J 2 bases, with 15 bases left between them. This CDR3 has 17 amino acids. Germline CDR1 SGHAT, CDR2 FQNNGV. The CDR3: CASSLDPGLGPTDTQYF. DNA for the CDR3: TGTGCCAGCAGCTTAGACCCGGGACTCGGCCCCACAGATACGCAGTATTTT.

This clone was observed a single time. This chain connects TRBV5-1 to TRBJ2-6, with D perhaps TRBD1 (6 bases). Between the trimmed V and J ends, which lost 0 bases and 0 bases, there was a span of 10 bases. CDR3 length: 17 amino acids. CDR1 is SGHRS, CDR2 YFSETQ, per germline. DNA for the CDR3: TGCGCCAGCAGCTTGGGTCAGGGGCTCTCTGGGGCCAACGTCCTGACTTTC. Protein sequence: CASSLGQGLSGANVLTF.

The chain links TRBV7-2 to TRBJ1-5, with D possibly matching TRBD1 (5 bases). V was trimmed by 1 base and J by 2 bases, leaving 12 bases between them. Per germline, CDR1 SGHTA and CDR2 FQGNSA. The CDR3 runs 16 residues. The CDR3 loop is CASSLVGGGGNQPQHF. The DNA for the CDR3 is TGTGCCAGCAGCTTAGTCGGCGGGGGGGGCAATCAGCCCCAGCATTTT.

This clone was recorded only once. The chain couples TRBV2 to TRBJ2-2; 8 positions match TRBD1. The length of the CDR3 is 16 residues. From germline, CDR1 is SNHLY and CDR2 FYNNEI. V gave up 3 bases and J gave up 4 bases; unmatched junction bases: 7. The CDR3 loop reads CASSEQGARGTGELFF. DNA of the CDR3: TGTGCCAGCAGTGAGCAGGGGGCGCGCGGCACCGGGGAGCTGTTTTTT.

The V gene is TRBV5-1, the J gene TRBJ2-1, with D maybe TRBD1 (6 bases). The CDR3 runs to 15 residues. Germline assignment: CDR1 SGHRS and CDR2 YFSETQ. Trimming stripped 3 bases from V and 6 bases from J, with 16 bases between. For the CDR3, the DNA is TGCGCCAGCAGCTACGACCATGGACAGCCCAATGAGCAGTTCTTC. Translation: CASSYDHGQPNEQFF.